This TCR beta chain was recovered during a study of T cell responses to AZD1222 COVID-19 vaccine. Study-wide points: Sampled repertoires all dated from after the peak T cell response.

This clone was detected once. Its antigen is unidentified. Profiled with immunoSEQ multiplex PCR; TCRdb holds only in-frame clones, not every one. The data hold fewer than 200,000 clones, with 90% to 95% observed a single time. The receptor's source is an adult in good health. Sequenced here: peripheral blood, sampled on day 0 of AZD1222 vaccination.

Here the CDR3 reads CASSQDGNSPLHF. The CDR3 coding sequence is TGTGCCAGCAGCCAAGACGGCAATTCACCCCTCCACTTT. The rearrangement joins TRBV7-9 to TRBJ1-6; D gene ambiguous. The CDR3 sequence is 13 residues long. Trimming removed 5 bases at V and 7 bases at J, with 9 bases between. CDR1 SEHNR and CDR2 FQNEAQ come from the germline V gene (reference sequence).